The 9 T cell receptor beta chains in this list originate from one sample, sequenced in a study of breast tumors, draining lymph nodes, adjacent tissues (dated by TCRdb to the mid-2010s). Lymph node samples were obtained from the axillary draining lymph nodes of breast cancer patients. The library was produced with multiplex PCR. Data came from an Illumina HiSeq 2000. TCRdb passed the public sequencing reads through fastp at Q25 and MiXCR, retaining productive beta sequences. For every CDR3 protein sequence, its rows merge into one entry that carries the most common genes and DNA. The table for this sample lists 290,000 or so distinct CDR3 sequences; under 35% of them were counted only once. The top ten constitute about 1.2% of the sample. Sequencing was performed on axillary lymph node tissue. The receptors shown here come from a female donor with breast cancer. Some clones in this sample may be carry-over from other donors' samples.

The chain carries TRBV6-2 or TRBV6-3 and TRBJ1-5; TRBD1 matches at 8 bases. Germline trimming cut 5 bases from V and 7 bases from J; bases unmatched to any gene: 22. The germline V gene encodes CDR1 MNHEY and CDR2 SVGEGT. The CDR3 is made up of 19 amino acids. The CDR3 nucleotides read TGTGCCAGCAGTACCGAGTACCAGGACAGGGTTCTCCAGTGGCAGCCCCAGCATTTT. As protein: CASSTEYQDRVLQWQPQHF.

This clonotype was seen at least ten times. The V call is TRBV5-4, the J call TRBJ2-1; a possible D gene is TRBD2 (6 bases). V lost 1 base and J lost 13, with 12 bases in between. This CDR3 region has 12 residues. The germline V gene encodes CDR1 SGHNT and CDR2 YYREEE (reference sequence). Here the CDR3 reads CASSLTAGGQFF. In DNA, the CDR3 is TGTGCCAGCAGCTTGACTGCCGGGGGACAGTTCTTC.

The chain joins TRBV7-6 to TRBJ2-3, with 9 bases identical to TRBD2. From germline, CDR1 is SGHVS and CDR2 FNYEAQ. V was clipped by 2 bases and J by 0 bases; unmatched bases: 3. This CDR3 is 16 amino acids long. The CDR3, as DNA: TGTGCCAGCAGCTTACTAGCGGGGACTAGCACAGATACGCAGTATTTT. Translation gives CASSLLAGTSTDTQYF.

This clonotype was detected only a few times. J is TRBJ2-3 and V is TRBV18; D is uncertain. The CDR3 consists of 13 residues. V dropped 3 bases and J dropped 5 bases, with 9 bases sitting between them. CDR1 is KGHSH, CDR2 LQKENI, per germline. Written as DNA, the CDR3 is TGTGCCAGCTCACCCACCGGAATAGATACGCAGTATTTT. This gives the protein CASSPTGIDTQYF.

This clonotype came up many times. The rearrangement joins TRBV2 to TRBJ2-1; 10 bases align to TRBD2. Germline lookup yields CDR1 SNHLY and CDR2 FYNNEI. The V and J ends lost 8 bases and 7 bases, in that order; junction bases with no gene match: 17. This CDR3 spans 17 amino acids. CDR3 amino acids: CASRETSGSGGRNEQFF. CDR3 coding DNA: TGTGCCAGCCGGGAGACCTCCGGTAGCGGGGGGCGGAATGAGCAGTTCTTC.

Details on this clonotype: Since a much larger clone is just one base distant, this may be a read error. It is likely a read error, because the conserved phenylalanine at the end of the CDR3 is missing. The rearrangement links TRBV6-5 to TRBJ2-2; D uncertain. Germline CDR1 reads MNHEY; CDR2 reads SVGAGI. This CDR3 contains 15 residues. Trimming took 6 bases from V and 2 from J, leaving 13 bases between them. CDR3 region: CASRPRAVNTGELFL. CDR3 nucleotide sequence: TGTGCCAGCAGGCCTAGAGCCGTTAACACCGGGGAGCTGTTTCTT.

This clonotype was detected ten times or more. CDR3 bases: TGTGCCAGCACCCACCGCCCCGGTGGTTCTGAAAAACTGTTTTTT. Amino acid sequence: CASTHRPGGSEKLFF. This rearrangement joins TRBV6-6 to TRBJ1-4, with D unresolved. Germline-derived CDR1 and CDR2 are MNHNY and SVGAGI (reference sequence). V gave up 7 bases and J gave up 7 bases, with 19 bases separating them. The CDR3 runs 15 residues.

Turning to this clonotype: A clone one base away is much larger, so this may be a read error. The chain joins TRBV5-4 to TRBJ1-3; D gene ambiguous. The CDR3 consists of 15 residues. CDR1 is SGHNT and CDR2 is YYREEE in the germline V gene (reference sequence). The V gene lost 0 bases and the J gene lost 0 bases, with 7 bases spanning the gap. The CDR3 sequence: CASSLDGDSGNTIYF. CDR3 nucleotide sequence: TGTGCCAGCAGCTTGGATGGCGACTCTGGAAACACCATATATTTT.

This clonotype occurred many times. CDR3 bases: TGCAGTGCTAGGCAGTCAACTAATGAAAAACTGTTTTTT. Its translation: CSARQSTNEKLFF. V usage is TRBV20-1 and J usage is TRBJ1-4; unclear D gene. Trimming stripped 3 bases from V and 0 bases from J, with 5 bases between. The CDR3 is 13 amino acids. Germline values: CDR1 DFQATT, CDR2 SNEGSKA (reference sequence).